A selection of T cell receptor beta chains follows, all from one sample in a study of stem cell transplantation in POMP-related autoinflammatory disease. Profiled with immunoSEQ multiplex PCR; TCRdb holds only in-frame clones, not every one. The table has 9,500 to 10,000 clones, about 76% seen once. The sample here was CD4+ T cells from PBMCs, taken after stem cell transplantation. These TCRs come from a human patient with POMP-related autoinflammation and immune dysregulation (PRAID). Some T cells may originate from the graft donor. Both conserved end residues are part of each CDR3. The D gene is left open where the match is weak. Clone sizes are given selectively: once, few, many, or a class where the clone is expanded.

v_gene	abundance	j_gene	d_gene	CDR3aa	CDR3nt
TRBV5-1	-	TRBJ1-3	-	CASSQISGTGNTIYF	TGCGCCAGCAGCCAGATCTCAGGGACTGGAAACACCATATATTTT
TRBV5-1	-	TRBJ2-5	TRBD2	CASSLGLAGEETQYF	TGCGCCAGCAGCTTGGGACTAGCGGGAGAAGAGACCCAGTACTTC
TRBV6-1	-	TRBJ2-1	TRBD1	CASSEQGEVKEQFF	TGTGCCAGCAGTGAGCAGGGGGAAGTCAAAGAGCAGTTCTTC
TRBV5-6	-	TRBJ1-4	-	CASSLGWNEKLFF	TGTGCCAGCAGCTTGGGCTGGAATGAAAAACTGTTTTTT
TRBV21-1	-	TRBJ2-6	-	CASSKAGSPTFYSGANVLTF	TGTGCCAGCAGCAAAGCGGGCAGCCCTACCTTTTACTCTGGGGCCAACGTCCTGACTTTC
TRBV7-9	-	TRBJ2-3	-	CASSLSGGTDTQYF	TGTGCCAGCAGCTTATCAGGGGGCACAGATACGCAGTATTTT
TRBV6-5	-	TRBJ1-1	-	CASSYSGGPNTEAFF	TGTGCCAGCAGTTACTCGGGGGGTCCTAACACTGAAGCTTTCTTT
TRBV7-2	few	TRBJ1-1	-	CASSPPGGINTEAFF	TGTGCCAGCAGCCCTCCGGGGGGGATCAACACTGAAGCTTTCTTT
TRBV6-5	-	TRBJ1-3	-	CATKSGSGNTIYF	TGTGCCACCAAGAGCGGCTCTGGAAACACCATATATTTT
TRBV25-1	-	TRBJ2-1	TRBD2	CASSYSGRPFYNEQFF	TGTGCCAGCAGCTATAGCGGGAGGCCCTTCTACAATGAGCAGTTCTTC
TRBV30	once	TRBJ1-5	TRBD1	CAWSFGTGGNQPQHF	TGTGCCTGGAGCTTCGGGACAGGGGGCAATCAGCCCCAGCATTTT
TRBV5-4	-	TRBJ1-2	-	CASSLLGGTSYGYTF	TGTGCCAGCAGCTTGCTCGGGGGCACCAGTTATGGCTACACCTTC
TRBV20-1	-	TRBJ1-1	-	CSGKMNTEAFF	TGCAGTGGAAAAATGAACACTGAAGCTTTCTTT
TRBV24-1	-	TRBJ2-1	-	CATSDLFVDEQFF	TGTGCCACCAGTGATTTATTCGTGGATGAGCAGTTCTTC
TRBV10-1	-	TRBJ2-3	-	CASSEEGQADTQYF	TGCGCCAGCAGTGAAGAGGGGCAGGCAGATACGCAGTATTTT
TRBV3-1/TRBV3-2	-	TRBJ2-6	-	CASSQDGGANVLTF	TGTGCCAGCAGCCAAGACGGCGGGGCCAACGTCCTGACTTTC
TRBV11-2	-	TRBJ2-1	TRBD2	CASSLGLAGNRGFF	TGTGCCAGCAGCTTAGGCCTAGCGGGAAATAGGGGGTTCTTC
TRBV7-9	-	TRBJ1-1	-	CASSFGQGLGNTEAFF	TGTGCCAGCAGCTTTGGCCAGGGGTTGGGCAACACTGAAGCTTTCTTT
TRBV7-8	-	TRBJ1-2	-	CASSPRLGGRNYGYTF	TGTGCCAGCAGCCCGCGATTGGGGGGGCGCAACTATGGCTACACCTTC
TRBV6-4	-	TRBJ2-1	-	CASSTKGLPMGEQFF	TGTGCCAGCAGTACCAAAGGCCTGCCTATGGGTGAGCAGTTCTTC
TRBV3-1/TRBV3-2	-	TRBJ1-5	-	CASSQALRSEPQHF	TGTGCCAGCAGCCAAGCCCTTCGATCCGAGCCCCAGCATTTT
TRBV18	-	TRBJ2-7	-	CASSPRSSYEQYF	TGTGCCAGCTCACCCAGGAGCTCCTACGAGCAGTACTTC
TRBV28	-	TRBJ1-4	TRBD1	CASSLWGAGTGTEKLFF	TGTGCCAGCAGTTTATGGGGGGCCGGGACAGGGACTGAAAAACTGTTTTTT
TRBV19	-	TRBJ1-1	-	CASSWGVLAFF	TGTGCCAGTAGTTGGGGGGTCCTGGCTTTCTTT
TRBV3-1/TRBV3-2	-	TRBJ1-5	-	CASSPQGGRQPQHF	TGTGCCAGCAGCCCCCAAGGGGGTCGTCAGCCCCAGCATTTT
TRBV11-2	few	TRBJ2-3	-	CASSPWRATDTQYF	TGTGCCAGCAGCCCCTGGAGGGCCACGGATACGCAGTATTTT
TRBV3-1/TRBV3-2	once	TRBJ2-1	TRBD2	CASSQDTGLAINEQFF	TGTGCCAGCAGCCAAGATACAGGACTAGCCATCAATGAGCAGTTCTTC
TRBV3-1/TRBV3-2	-	TRBJ2-5	TRBD2	CASSQLLAGQETQYF	TGTGCCAGCAGCCAATTACTAGCGGGGCAAGAGACCCAGTACTTC
TRBV30	-	TRBJ2-7	TRBD2	CAWSAGAGYSYEQYF	TGTGCCTGGAGTGCCGGAGCGGGATACTCCTACGAGCAGTACTTC
TRBV14	few	TRBJ2-7	TRBD2	CASSQDFPGRAIFYEQYF	TGTGCCAGCAGCCAAGATTTTCCCGGGAGGGCCATCTTCTACGAGCAGTACTTC
TRBV11-2	-	TRBJ2-7	-	CASSLRGGHEQYF	TGTGCCAGCAGCCTAAGAGGGGGACACGAGCAGTACTTC
TRBV7-9	-	TRBJ2-3	TRBD2	CASSSSGRETDTQYF	TGTGCCAGCAGCTCAAGCGGGAGAGAAACAGATACGCAGTATTTT
TRBV30	-	TRBJ2-2	TRBD2	CAFDWASGNTGELFF	TGTGCCTTCGACTGGGCTAGCGGGAACACCGGGGAGCTGTTTTTT
TRBV20-1	-	TRBJ2-3	TRBD2	CSASFAGGHRTDTQYF	TGCAGTGCTAGTTTCGCGGGAGGGCATCGCACAGATACGCAGTATTTT
TRBV19	-	TRBJ2-7	-	CASSRGHASSYEQYF	TGTGCCAGTAGTAGAGGGCACGCCAGCTCCTACGAGCAGTACTTC
TRBV30	-	TRBJ2-7	-	CAWSVSASPYEQYF	TGTGCCTGGAGTGTGAGTGCTAGTCCCTACGAGCAGTACTTC
TRBV7-2	-	TRBJ2-7	-	CASSLERQSYEQYF	TGTGCCAGCAGCTTAGAACGGCAATCCTACGAGCAGTACTTC
TRBV5-1	-	TRBJ2-2	-	CASSLDRVNTGELFF	TGCGCCAGCAGCTTGGACAGGGTGAACACCGGGGAGCTGTTTTTT
TRBV30	-	TRBJ1-5	TRBD1	CAWSVWDRGRDQPQHF	TGTGCCTGGAGTGTATGGGACAGGGGGCGAGATCAGCCCCAGCATTTT
TRBV28	-	TRBJ2-7	TRBD2	CASSFEFGSGMGPYEQYF	TGTGCCAGCAGTTTTGAATTCGGAAGCGGGATGGGACCCTACGAGCAGTACTTC